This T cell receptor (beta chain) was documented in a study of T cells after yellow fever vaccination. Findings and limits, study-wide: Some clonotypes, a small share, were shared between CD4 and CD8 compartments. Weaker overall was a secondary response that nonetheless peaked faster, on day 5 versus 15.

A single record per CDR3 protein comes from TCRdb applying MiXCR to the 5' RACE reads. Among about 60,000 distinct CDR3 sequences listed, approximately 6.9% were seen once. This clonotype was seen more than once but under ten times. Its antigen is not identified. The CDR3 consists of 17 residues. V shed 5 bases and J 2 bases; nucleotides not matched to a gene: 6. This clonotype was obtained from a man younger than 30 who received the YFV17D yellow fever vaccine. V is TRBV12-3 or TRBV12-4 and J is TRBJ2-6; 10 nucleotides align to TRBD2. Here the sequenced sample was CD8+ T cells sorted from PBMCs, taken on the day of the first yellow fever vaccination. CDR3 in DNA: TGTGCCAGCAGTACCCGGACTAGCGGCGCTGGGGCCAACGTCCTGACTTTC. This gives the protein CASSTRTSGAGANVLTF.